This TCR beta chain was documented in a study of blood T cell repertoires in COVID-19. Remarks on this clone: One end of the junction varies from germline; a read error may be responsible. Within the sample, other DNA sequences also encode this same CDR3.

The V gene's germline CDR1 is SGHTA and CDR2 FQGNSA. This CDR3 is built from 15 residues. Here immunoSEQ multiplex PCR was the method, and the copy in TCRdb shows in-frame clones only, minus some. The sample records roughly 16,000 clones, more than 75% being singletons. The clonotype comes from a human donor with active COVID-19. The donor label of this sample is uncertain. The chain employs TRBV7-2 and TRBJ1-2; 9 positions agree with TRBD1. The sequenced sample consisted of peripheral blood. Written as DNA, the CDR3 is TGTGCTAGCAGCCGGACCACAGGGGGCGCAAATGGCTACACCTTC. Amino acid sequence: CASSRTTGGANGYTF.